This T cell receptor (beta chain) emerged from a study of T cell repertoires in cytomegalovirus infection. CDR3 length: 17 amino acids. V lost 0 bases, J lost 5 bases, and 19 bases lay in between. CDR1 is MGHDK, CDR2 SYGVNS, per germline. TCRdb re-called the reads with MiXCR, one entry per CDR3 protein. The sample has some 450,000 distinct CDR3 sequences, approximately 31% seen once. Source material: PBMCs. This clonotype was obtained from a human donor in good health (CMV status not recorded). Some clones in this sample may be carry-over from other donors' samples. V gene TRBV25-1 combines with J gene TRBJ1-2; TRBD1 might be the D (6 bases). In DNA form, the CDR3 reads TGTGCCAGCAGTGAATACCGGACAGAAACAAGAGAATATGGCTACACCTTC. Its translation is CASSEYRTETREYGYTF.